A selection of T cell receptor beta chains follows, all from one sample in a study of CD8+ T cells in alopecia areata. The method was immunoSEQ multiplex PCR; TCRdb's version includes in-frame clones alone and lacks a portion of them. The sample lists some 31,000 clones; about 80% were seen once. Input material: NKG2D-low CD8+ T cells sorted from blood. The receptors come from a human donor with alopecia areata. CDR3s include the opening cysteine and the closing phenylalanine or tryptophan. The D gene is left open where the match is weak. Not every row has a clone size; where given, it reads once, few, many or a size class.

>TRBV27|TRBJ2-5|NA|NA|14
CASAVGQLQETQYF
TGTGCCAGCGCCGTTGGACAGTTACAAGAGACCCAGTACTTC
>TRBV29-1|TRBJ2-1|NA|TRBD1|14
CSGHPGQGANEQFF
TGCAGCGGACACCCGGGACAGGGGGCAAATGAGCAGTTCTTC
>TRBV6-5|TRBJ2-3|NA|NA|14
CASSSQAGLDTQYF
TGTGCCAGCAGTTCACAGGCGGGTTTAGATACGCAGTATTTT
>TRBV30|TRBJ2-7|NA|TRBD2|14
CAWSGLAGVYEQYF
TGTGCCTGGAGTGGGCTAGCGGGAGTCTACGAGCAGTACTTC
>TRBV29-1|TRBJ2-5|once|NA|10
CSVFIETQYF
TGCAGCGTTTTTATAGAGACCCAGTACTTC
>TRBV27|TRBJ2-7|NA|NA|15
CASSLIGRSSYEQYF
TGTGCCAGCAGTTTGATCGGCAGGAGCTCCTACGAGCAGTACTTC
>TRBV5-1|TRBJ2-1|NA|NA|13
CASSLGQYNEQFF
TGCGCCAGCAGCTTAGGACAGTACAATGAGCAGTTCTTC
>TRBV4-2|TRBJ2-7|NA|TRBD1|15
CASSRQGTGEREQYF
TGTGCCAGCAGCCGGCAGGGGACAGGGGAAAGGGAGCAGTACTTC
>TRBV2|TRBJ2-3|NA|TRBD1|14
CASTKRQGTDTQYF
TGTGCCAGCACCAAACGACAGGGAACAGATACGCAGTATTTT
>TRBV5-1|TRBJ1-5|NA|NA|13
CASSLWGGPPQHF
TGCGCCAGCAGCTTGTGGGGTGGGCCGCCCCAGCATTTT
>TRBV29-1|TRBJ1-1|NA|NA|12
CSVGRMNTEAFF
TGCAGCGTTGGCAGAATGAACACTGAAGCTTTCTTT
>TRBV7-9|TRBJ2-1|NA|NA|16
CASRSRLLSSYNEQFF
TGTGCCAGCAGGTCAAGATTATTGAGCTCCTACAATGAGCAGTTCTTC
>TRBV9|TRBJ2-7|NA|TRBD2|17
CASSVGMAGESSYEQYF
TGTGCCAGCAGCGTAGGCATGGCGGGAGAGAGCTCCTACGAGCAGTACTTC
>TRBV6-4|TRBJ2-7|NA|TRBD1|13
CAPAGTGVHEQYF
TGTGCCCCCGCCGGGACAGGGGTCCACGAGCAGTACTTC
>TRBV7-2|TRBJ2-7|once|NA|14
CASSPWDGGYEQYF
TGTGCCAGCAGCCCATGGGACGGTGGGTACGAGCAGTACTTC
>TRBV7-2|TRBJ2-5|NA|TRBD2|14
CASSVSGGAGEQYF
TGTGCCAGCAGCGTTAGCGGGGGGGCTGGTGAGCAGTACTTC
>TRBV4-2|TRBJ2-7|NA|NA|13
CASSYDKSYEQYF
TGTGCCAGCAGCTATGACAAGTCCTACGAGCAGTACTTC
>TRBV12-5|TRBJ1-1|once|NA|12
CASGLDGTEAFF
TGTGCTAGTGGTTTGGACGGTACTGAAGCTTTCTTT